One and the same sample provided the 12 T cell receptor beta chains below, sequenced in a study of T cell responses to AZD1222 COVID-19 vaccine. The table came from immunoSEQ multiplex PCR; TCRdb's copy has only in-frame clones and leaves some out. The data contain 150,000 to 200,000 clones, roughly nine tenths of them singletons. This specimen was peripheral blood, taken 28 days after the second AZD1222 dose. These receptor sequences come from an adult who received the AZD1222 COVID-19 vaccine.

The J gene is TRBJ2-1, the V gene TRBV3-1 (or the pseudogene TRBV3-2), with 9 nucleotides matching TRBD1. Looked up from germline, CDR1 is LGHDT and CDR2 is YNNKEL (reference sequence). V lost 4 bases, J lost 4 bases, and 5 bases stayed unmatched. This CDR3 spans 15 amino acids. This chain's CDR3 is CASSPGQGGYNEQFF. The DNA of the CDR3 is TGTGCCAGCAGCCCGGGACAGGGAGGTTACAATGAGCAGTTCTTC.

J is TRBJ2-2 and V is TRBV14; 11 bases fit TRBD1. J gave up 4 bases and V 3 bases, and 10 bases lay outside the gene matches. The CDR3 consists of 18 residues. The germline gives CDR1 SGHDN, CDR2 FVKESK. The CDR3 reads CASSHQLGTGGSTGELFF. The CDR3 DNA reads TGTGCCAGCAGCCACCAACTCGGGACAGGGGGTTCCACCGGGGAGCTGTTTTTT.

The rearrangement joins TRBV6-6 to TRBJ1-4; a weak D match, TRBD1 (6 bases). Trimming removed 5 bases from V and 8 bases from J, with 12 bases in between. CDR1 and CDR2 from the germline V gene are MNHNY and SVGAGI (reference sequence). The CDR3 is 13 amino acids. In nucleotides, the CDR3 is TGTGCCAGCAGTGGCTCTAGGGGGGAAAAACTGTTTTTT. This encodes CASSGSRGEKLFF.

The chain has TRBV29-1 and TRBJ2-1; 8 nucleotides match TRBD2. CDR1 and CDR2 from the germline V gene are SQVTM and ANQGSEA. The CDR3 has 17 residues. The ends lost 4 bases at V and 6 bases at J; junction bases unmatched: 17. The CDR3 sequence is CSVVDSVAGLHINEQFF. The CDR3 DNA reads TGCAGCGTTGTGGATAGCGTAGCGGGGCTCCACATCAATGAGCAGTTCTTC.

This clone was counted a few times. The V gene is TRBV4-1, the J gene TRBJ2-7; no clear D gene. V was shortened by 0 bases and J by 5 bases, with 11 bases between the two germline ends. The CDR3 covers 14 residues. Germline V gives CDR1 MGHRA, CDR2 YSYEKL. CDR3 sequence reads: CASSQDKVSDEQYF. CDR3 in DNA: TGCGCCAGCAGCCAAGATAAAGTGAGCGACGAGCAGTACTTC.

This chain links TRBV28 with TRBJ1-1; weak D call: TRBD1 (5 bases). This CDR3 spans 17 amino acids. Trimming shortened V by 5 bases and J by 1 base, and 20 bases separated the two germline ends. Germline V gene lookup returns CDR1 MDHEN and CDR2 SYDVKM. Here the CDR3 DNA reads TGTGCCAGCAGTCCATCCTCGGGGGGACGGACGAACACTGAAGCTTTCTTT. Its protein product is CASSPSSGGRTNTEAFF.

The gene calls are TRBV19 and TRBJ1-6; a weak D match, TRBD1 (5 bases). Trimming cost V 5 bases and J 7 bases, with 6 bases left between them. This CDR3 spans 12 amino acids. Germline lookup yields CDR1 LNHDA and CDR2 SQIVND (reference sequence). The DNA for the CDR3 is TGTGCCAGTAGTGCAGGGAATTCACCCCTCCACTTT. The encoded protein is CASSAGNSPLHF.

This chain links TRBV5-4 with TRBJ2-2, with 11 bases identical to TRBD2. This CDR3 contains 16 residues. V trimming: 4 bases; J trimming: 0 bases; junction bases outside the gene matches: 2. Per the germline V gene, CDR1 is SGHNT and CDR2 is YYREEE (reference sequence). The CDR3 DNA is TGTGCCAGCAGCCGGGGACTAGCGGCGAACACCGGGGAGCTGTTTTTT. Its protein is CASSRGLAANTGELFF.

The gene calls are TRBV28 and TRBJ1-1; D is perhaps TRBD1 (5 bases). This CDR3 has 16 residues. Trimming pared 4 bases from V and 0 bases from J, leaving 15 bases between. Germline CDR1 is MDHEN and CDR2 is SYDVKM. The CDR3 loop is CASSSKVGTVNTEAFF. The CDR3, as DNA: TGTGCCAGCAGTTCAAAGGTCGGGACGGTGAACACTGAAGCTTTCTTT.

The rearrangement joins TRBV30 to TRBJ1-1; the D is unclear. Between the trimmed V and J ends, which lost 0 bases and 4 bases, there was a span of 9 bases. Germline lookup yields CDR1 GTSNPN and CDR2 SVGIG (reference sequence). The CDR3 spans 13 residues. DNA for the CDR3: TGTGCCTGGAGTGTACTAGGAGGCACTGAAGCTTTCTTT. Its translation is CAWSVLGGTEAFF. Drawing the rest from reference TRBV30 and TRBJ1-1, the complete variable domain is SQTIHQWPATLVQPVGSPLSLECTVEGTSNPNLYWYRQAAGRGLQLLFYSVGIGQISSEVPQNLSASRPQDRQFILSSKKLLLSDSGFYLCAWSVLGGTEAFFGQGTRLTVV.

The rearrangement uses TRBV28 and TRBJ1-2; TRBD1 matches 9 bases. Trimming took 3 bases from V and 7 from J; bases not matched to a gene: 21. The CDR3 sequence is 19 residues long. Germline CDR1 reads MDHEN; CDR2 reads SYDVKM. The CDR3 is CASSFSSGTGRYESAGYTF. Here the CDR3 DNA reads TGTGCCAGCAGTTTTTCGTCCGGGACAGGGAGGTATGAGTCTGCTGGCTACACCTTC.

For the CDR3, the DNA is TGCAGTGCTAGTGTTTCCGCCCTGGAAACCCAGTACTTC. It is translated as CSASVSALETQYF. The genes are TRBV20-1 and TRBJ2-5; D call uncertain. CDR1 DFQATT and CDR2 SNEGSKA come from the germline V gene (reference sequence). The CDR3 is 13 amino acids. The V end lost 3 bases, the J end lost 8 bases, and 16 bases lay between the germline ends.